The present TCR beta chain was sequenced within a study of control samples from healthy donors and cancer patients. The method was immunoSEQ multiplex PCR; TCRdb's version includes in-frame clones alone and lacks a portion of them. Among 100,000 to 150,000 clones, roughly nine tenths were seen once, and the ten largest hold 6% to 8%. V was cut by 1 base and J by 5 bases, with 6 bases left in between. The V gene's germline CDR1 is LGHNT and CDR2 FRNRAP. The length of the CDR3 is 13 residues. The sequenced sample was blood. This receptor was obtained from a woman aged 18-29 years in good health. The chain recombines TRBV12-5 with TRBJ1-3, with D unresolved. The CDR3 spells CASGLEGRNTIYF. In nucleotides, the CDR3 is TGTGCTAGTGGTTTGGAAGGGAGAAACACCATATATTTT.